These T cell receptor beta chains were read from a single sample in a study of cytomegalovirus exposure and HLA in healthy donors. Assay used: immunoSEQ multiplex PCR; TCRdb lists only in-frame clones, some missing. The table shows under 250,000 clones, with about 90% occurring only once. Sequenced: PBMCs. The origin of the receptors is a woman aged 18-29 years in good health and CMV-seronegative. The CDR3 runs from the conserved cysteine through the conserved F or W. D genes are given only for firm matches. Only some rows state a clone size, as once, few, many or a class for expanded clones.

v_gene	j_gene	d_gene	abundance	CDR3nt	CDR3aa
TRBV9	TRBJ2-4	TRBD1	.	TGTGCCAGCAGCTCGGGACAGGGGGCGGGTCAGTACTTC	CASSSGQGAGQYF
TRBV5-4	TRBJ2-3	TRBD2	.	TGTGCCAGCAGCTTGGGGACTAGCGGGAGTAGTGTCGATACGCAGTATTTT	CASSLGTSGSSVDTQYF
TRBV25-1	TRBJ2-5	.	.	TGTGCCAGCAGTGAATCAGGAGGGCGGGACAGAGAGACCCAGTACTTC	CASSESGGRDRETQYF
TRBV18	TRBJ2-7	TRBD2	.	TGTGCCAGCTCACAAACTAGCGGGAGTCATCCCGAGCAGTACTTC	CASSQTSGSHPEQYF
TRBV7-2	TRBJ1-3	TRBD1	.	TGTGCCAGCAGCTTAAAAGGGGGCATAAACACCATATATTTT	CASSLKGGINTIYF
TRBV7-2	TRBJ1-1	.	.	TGTGCCAGCACCTCGGATCAGGGGATCGGCACTGAAGCTTTCTTT	CASTSDQGIGTEAFF
TRBV13	TRBJ2-3	TRBD1	.	TGTGCCAGCAGCCGAGGGGGGACAGGGGCTGGTGCAGATACGCAGTATTTT	CASSRGGTGAGADTQYF
TRBV7-7	TRBJ2-3	TRBD2	.	TGTGCCAGCAGCCCGGGCCGGGGAGGGGCAGATACGCAGTATTTT	CASSPGRGGADTQYF
TRBV28	TRBJ2-1	.	.	TGTGCCAGCATTCCCCTCGCCCCCTCTAGGGGTGGCGCCTACAATGAGCAGTTCTTC	CASIPLAPSRGGAYNEQFF
TRBV6-4	TRBJ2-1	TRBD1	few	TGTGCCAGCAGGGCCGGGACAGGGGGCTACGATGAGCAGTTCTTC	CASRAGTGGYDEQFF
TRBV19	TRBJ2-5	TRBD1	.	TGTGCCAGTAGTCCTGACAGGGCGTCTGGAGAGACCCAGTACTTC	CASSPDRASGETQYF
TRBV30	TRBJ1-4	TRBD1	.	TGTGCCTGGAGTCCGGACAGGGATGAAAAACTGTTTTTT	CAWSPDRDEKLFF
TRBV30	TRBJ2-1	.	.	TGTGCCTCGGACAGATACAATGAGCAGTTCTTC	CASDRYNEQFF
TRBV11-2	TRBJ2-5	TRBD2	.	TGTGCCAGCAGCTTACTTAGCGGGAGGAAGGAGACCCAGTACTTC	CASSLLSGRKETQYF
TRBV19	TRBJ2-1	.	.	TGTGCCAGTAGATCAGACAGCTACAATGAGCAGTTCTTC	CASRSDSYNEQFF
TRBV7-3	TRBJ1-2	.	.	TGTGCCAGCAGCTTAACGTTCGCGGGGGCGGAAGGCTACACCTTC	CASSLTFAGAEGYTF
TRBV7-9	TRBJ2-7	TRBD2	.	TGTGCCAGCAGCTTGTCTAGTGGGTGGCTAGCGGGTTCCGAGCAGTACTTC	CASSLSSGWLAGSEQYF
TRBV5-4	TRBJ1-1	TRBD1	once	TGTGCCAGCAGCCCAGCAGGGGGCGGAACTGAAGCTTTCTTT	CASSPAGGGTEAFF
TRBV15	TRBJ2-3	.	.	TGTGCCACCAGCAGAGACTTATGGGACTCCCAAGGGGATACGCAGTATTTT	CATSRDLWDSQGDTQYF
TRBV15	TRBJ1-1	.	.	TGTGCCACCAGCAGAGATCCCGACACTGAAGCTTTCTTT	CATSRDPDTEAFF
TRBV5-4	TRBJ1-1	.	.	TGTGCCAGCAGCCCAACTGGGGGGGGAATCACTGAAGCTTTCTTT	CASSPTGGGITEAFF
TRBV5-1	TRBJ2-2	TRBD2	once	TGCGCCAGCAGCTTGATGGGGCTAGCGGGATTCACCGGGGAGCTGTTTTTT	CASSLMGLAGFTGELFF
TRBV4-2	TRBJ2-7	TRBD1	.	TGTGCCAGCAGCCTACCGGGACAGGGTACCTACGAGCAGTACTTC	CASSLPGQGTYEQYF
TRBV27	TRBJ2-7	.	.	TGTGCCAGCAGTTCGGGTCCCTACGAGCAGTACTTC	CASSSGPYEQYF
TRBV28	TRBJ1-1	TRBD1	.	TGTGCCAGCAGTTTCGACAGGGGAAGAACTGAAGCTTTCTTT	CASSFDRGRTEAFF
TRBV7-6	TRBJ1-2	.	.	TGTGCCAGCAGCCCGGCCAGGGGCCGTGGCTACACCTTC	CASSPARGRGYTF
TRBV9	TRBJ2-1	.	.	TGTGCCAGCAGCGTACGAGTCTCCAATGAGCAGTTCTTC	CASSVRVSNEQFF
TRBV4-1	TRBJ2-3	.	once	TGCGCCAGCAGCTTACCCTCCCGCGGTGATACGCAGTATTTT	CASSLPSRGDTQYF
TRBV6-7	TRBJ2-5	TRBD2	.	TGTGCCAGCAGTCCTTACCAACTAGCGGGAGAAAAAGAGACCCAGTACTTC	CASSPYQLAGEKETQYF
TRBV27	TRBJ1-2	.	.	TGTGCCAGCAGTTTATGGTTAGGGGATGGCTACACCTTC	CASSLWLGDGYTF
TRBV15	TRBJ1-1	.	.	TGTGCCACCAGCAGAGATTCTCTTCTTCGACAGCCGAACACTGAAGCTTTCTTT	CATSRDSLLRQPNTEAFF
TRBV19	TRBJ2-3	TRBD2	.	TGTGCCAGTAGCCTAGCGGGAGTGGGGACAGATACGCAGTATTTT	CASSLAGVGTDTQYF
TRBV11-2	TRBJ2-1	TRBD1	.	TGTGCCAGCAGCTTAGGGATCACAGGGGACACGTGGTACAATGAGCAGTTCTTC	CASSLGITGDTWYNEQFF
TRBV10-3	TRBJ1-2	TRBD1	.	TGTGCCATCAGGGGACAGGACTATGGCTACACCTTC	CAIRGQDYGYTF
TRBV19	TRBJ2-5	TRBD1	.	TGTGCCAGTAGTACTACAGGGGGCCAAGAGACCCAGTACTTC	CASSTTGGQETQYF
TRBV5-4	TRBJ2-5	.	.	TGTGCCAGCAGCTTGGTGGAGCGAGAGACCCAGTACTTC	CASSLVERETQYF
TRBV5-5	TRBJ1-2	TRBD1	.	TGTGCCAGCAGCGTCTGGACAGGGGGAGTCGAGTATGGCTACACCTTC	CASSVWTGGVEYGYTF
TRBV19	TRBJ2-7	TRBD1	once	TGTGCCAGTACTAGCACAGGGGGCAATCCCACCGGAGAGCAGTACTTC	CASTSTGGNPTGEQYF
TRBV30	TRBJ1-1	.	.	TGTGCCTGGAACCGTAAGGGGATCGACACTGAAGCTTTCTTT	CAWNRKGIDTEAFF
TRBV15	TRBJ1-5	.	.	TGTGCCACCAGCAGAGTGTCGGGATTCAATCAGCCCCAGCATTTT	CATSRVSGFNQPQHF
TRBV2	TRBJ2-7	TRBD1	.	TGTGCCAGCAGTGTGAGACAGGGTTATATCTACGAGCAGTACTTC	CASSVRQGYIYEQYF